A selection of T cell receptor beta chains follows, all from one sample in a study of blood T cell repertoires in COVID-19. Libraries were prepared by immunoSEQ multiplex PCR; TCRdb keeps only in-frame clonotypes and omits some of them. The sample lists approximately 280,000 clones; roughly 85% were seen once. The sample taken for sequencing was peripheral blood. The receptor source for this set is a man in his fifties or sixties with active or convalescent COVID-19. The CDR3 runs from the conserved cysteine through the conserved F or W. Fields, in order: CDR3 length, V gene, clone size, D gene, J gene, CDR3 protein, CDR3 DNA. D genes are given only for firm matches. Clone size is shown for a subset of rows, as once, few, many or a class of expanded clone.

length: 14
V: TRBV7-2
size: -
D: TRBD2
J: TRBJ2-7
CDR3: CASSSPGLVYEQYF
DNA: TGTGCCAGCAGCTCTCCGGGACTAGTCTACGAGCAGTACTTC

length: 16
V: TRBV27
size: -
D: -
J: TRBJ1-6
CDR3: CASSLAPRQNNSPLHF
DNA: TGTGCCAGCAGTTTAGCTCCCCGACAGAACAATTCACCCCTCCACTTT

length: 16
V: TRBV5-1
size: -
D: TRBD2
J: TRBJ2-7
CDR3: CASSLASGTSDYEQYF
DNA: TGCGCCAGCAGCTTGGCCTCCGGGACTAGCGATTACGAGCAGTACTTC

length: 14
V: TRBV2
size: -
D: -
J: TRBJ1-5
CDR3: CASTGTGLNQPQHF
DNA: TGTGCCAGCACCGGCACAGGGTTAAATCAGCCCCAGCATTTT

length: 14
V: TRBV6-2/TRBV6-3
size: few
D: TRBD1
J: TRBJ1-1
CDR3: CASSYPGQGFEAFF
DNA: TGTGCCAGCAGTTACCCGGGACAGGGGTTTGAAGCTTTCTTT

length: 14
V: TRBV7-9
size: -
D: -
J: TRBJ2-2
CDR3: CASEGDTNTGELFF
DNA: TGTGCCAGCGAAGGGGATACGAACACCGGGGAGCTGTTTTTT

length: 14
V: TRBV7-9
size: few
D: -
J: TRBJ2-1
CDR3: CASSKTRVYNEQFF
DNA: TGTGCCAGCAGCAAGACTAGAGTCTACAATGAGCAGTTCTTC

length: 14
V: TRBV3-1/TRBV3-2
size: -
D: -
J: TRBJ1-1
CDR3: CASSQVSVNTEAFF
DNA: TGTGCCAGCAGCCAAGTCTCGGTGAACACTGAAGCTTTCTTT

length: 13
V: TRBV5-8
size: -
D: -
J: TRBJ2-7
CDR3: CASSLSANSEQYF
DNA: TGTGCCAGCAGCTTGTCCGCTAATTCCGAGCAGTACTTC

length: 17
V: TRBV11-2
size: -
D: TRBD1
J: TRBJ1-2
CDR3: CASSSLQGAPSGYGYTF
DNA: TGTGCCAGCAGCTCTCTTCAGGGGGCCCCCTCAGGTTATGGCTACACCTTC

length: 14
V: TRBV5-5
size: -
D: -
J: TRBJ2-3
CDR3: CASSLGLVTDTQYF
DNA: TGTGCCAGCAGCTTGGGTCTAGTGACAGATACGCAGTATTTT

length: 13
V: TRBV28
size: -
D: TRBD1
J: TRBJ1-2
CDR3: CASFPQGAHGYTF
DNA: TGTGCCAGCTTCCCCCAGGGGGCCCATGGCTACACCTTC

length: 16
V: TRBV2
size: -
D: TRBD1
J: TRBJ1-6
CDR3: CASRDRDRGLNSPLHF
DNA: TGTGCCAGCAGGGACCGGGACAGGGGTTTAAATTCACCCCTCCACTTT

length: 16
V: TRBV28
size: -
D: -
J: TRBJ1-6
CDR3: CASSRPGSSYNSPLHF
DNA: TGTGCCAGCAGCCGACCTGGGAGCTCCTATAATTCACCCCTCCACTTT